This T cell receptor beta chain is from a study of T cells in localized non-small cell lung cancer. The study, taken as a whole, reports: Higher blood T cell density tracked longer overall survival. Sequencing, confined to only one tumor region, leaves heterogeneity possible. Median detection of top 100 tumor clones in adjacent lung was 57 clones. Compared with tumor, uninvolved adjacent lung displayed greater T cell clonality, ranking highest overall.

Germline V gene data show CDR1 as LNHDA and CDR2 as SQIVND (reference sequence). Trimming pared 8 bases from V and 2 bases from J, leaving 12 bases between. The CDR3 is 14 amino acids. Measured with immunoSEQ multiplex PCR; TCRdb has only the in-frame clones, and not every one. This table holds 20,000 to 30,000 clones, roughly 90% found once. To note about this clone: The antigen is unknown. Other DNA sequences from this sample encode an identical CDR3 as well.

The specimen was peripheral blood, collected before any cancer treatment. This chain uses TRBV19 with TRBJ2-2; D could derive from TRBD1 or TRBD2 (5 bases each). This receptor was identified in a female donor older than 55 with stage I lung adenocarcinoma. The CDR3 region has the DNA TGTGCCAGTTCCCGGGACGGTAACACCGGGGAGCTGTTTTTT. This codes for CASSRDGNTGELFF. The entire variable domain, with the rest obtained from reference TRBV19 and TRBJ2-2, is as follows: DGGITQSPKYLFRKEGQNVTLSCEQNLNHDAMYWYRQDPGQGLRLIYYSQIVNDFQKGDIAEGYSVSREKKESFPLTVTSAQKNPTAFYLCASSRDGNTGELFFGEGSRLTVL.